This record concerns one T cell receptor (beta chain) sequence. Sequenced by immunoSEQ multiplex PCR; TCRdb stores in-frame clones only, minus some. The sample has fewer than 20,000 clones; 92% are singletons. This entry comes from a study of T cell repertoires in ileal Crohn's disease. Study in general: The M0 sample came from the inflamed ileal portion of the resected specimen.

Time point denoted: inflamed ileum from the surgical specimen. Material: ileal tissue. This sequence originates from an adult with Crohn's disease.

The CDR3 is CASRSGNTEAFF. The CDR3 nucleotides read TGTGCCAGCAGGTCTGGGAACACTGAAGCTTTCTTT. The rearrangement joins TRBV2 to TRBJ1-1; unclear D gene. The CDR3 is 12 residues long. V lost 6 bases, J lost 1 base, and 6 bases lay in between. The germline gives CDR1 SNHLY, CDR2 FYNNEI.